Detailed here is one TCR beta chain. Its antigen has not been determined. No base quality information exists; no much larger clone differs at one position. The donors were healthy, HIV-negative adults who had no recently reported acute infections or vaccinations. Every donor was a Caucasian adult living in Nashville, Tennessee, USA. CD4+ T cells were enriched through magnetic negative selection, after which naive cells were positively selected on CD45RA and the remaining negative fraction served as the memory subset. Blood was collected by leukapheresis, and PBMCs were isolated by Ficoll-Histopaque density gradient centrifugation and then cryopreserved in liquid nitrogen vapor phase. Purity and quantity of every magnetically sorted T cell population were checked by analytical flow cytometry. From each sorted fraction, genomic DNA was isolated and quantified by UV absorbance on a Nanodrop 2000c. Using the deep immunoSEQ assay, multiplex PCR amplified TCR CDR3 regions from genomic DNA. For each cell subset, the extracted genomic DNA was distributed evenly across all wells of several immunoSEQ 96-well plates, and each plate served as one replicate. For sorted subsets, each replicate PCR was loaded with around 200 ng genomic DNA, equivalent to about 30,000 T cell genomes. Purified libraries were quantified with a Qubit 3.0 fluorometer, sized on a Bioanalyzer 2100, and re-quantified with the KAPA Library Quantification kit. Each immunoSEQ 96-well plate was sequenced on its own single-read 150-cycle Illumina NextSeq 550 flow cell. Per the source publication's procedure: The immunoSEQ output contained only junctional sequences without quality scores, so filtering could not match that applied to full-length reads. Sequences were annotated with PyIR, a Python wrapper for IgBLAST v1.9, and V/J genes and CDR3 were assigned using IMGT germline references. Reads were filtered out if the reads had weak V/J assignments (E-value above 1e-6), no CDR3, stop codons, out-of-frame junctions, or ambiguous translated residues. A V3J clonotype was defined by an identical inferred V gene, J gene, and CDR3 amino acid sequence. Percentage overlap between repertoires was computed as shared unique clonotypes divided by the size of the smaller repertoire. Richness of each repertoire was evaluated using RTK rarefaction, the Chao1 estimator, and Recon v2.1 estimates of unobserved clonotypes. Generation probabilities for all TCRbeta clonotypes obtained by the gDNA method from a handful of donors were computed using OLGA. TCRdb provides this immuneACCESS table in a form limited to in-frame rearrangements. Some clones are lacking; in checked studies, under half of them reflect an unresolved V gene, and why the rest are absent is not known. That table gives V, J and clone size, and the DNA gave D and trimming. Within this sample are 1,500,000 or so clones, with approximately 97% of them counted one time only. About 1% of the sample comes from the top ten.

The sample comes from a study of shared clonotypes between healthy human individuals (dated by TCRdb to 2020 to 2021). Broadly, across the study: Three men and a couple of women, aged 18 to 49 years, made up the cohort. For each donor, CD4 naive and CD4 memory were each run on three plates, CD8 naive on two plates, and CD8 memory on one plate. Blood TCR repertoires of 5 or 6 healthy adults were deeply sequenced to estimate repertoire size and the extent of clonotype sharing between individuals. Different laboratories and diverse techniques were used to prepare libraries and sequence TCR repertoires, to increase sequencing depth and limit assay-specific biases. Between about 0.94 and 8.9 billion PBMCs per donor were obtained by leukapheresis.

Broad study findings and their caveats: Pairwise subsampling indicated that sequencing depth was expected to affect the degree of clonotype sharing among donors. Clonotypes shared by all four sorted-subset donors showed higher generation probabilities than non-shared clonotypes. The small number of donors limited the genetic and exposure-history diversity represented. Only blood was sampled, and tissue TCR repertoires likely differ from those in blood. When several donors were compared, the shared fraction of clonotypes was roughly 5% for naive CD4, less than 4% for naive CD8, 2.3% for memory CD4, and 0.35% to 0.4% for memory CD8. Naive subsets generally had larger estimated clonotype richness than memory subsets did. Incomplete sequencing was indicated by rarefaction of sorted-subset datasets, despite the large sequencing depth.

Spanning cysteine to phenylalanine, the CDR3 consists of 15 amino acids. The DNA shown is the 45-base CDR3, in frame from base 1. V was cut back by 1 base and J by 1 base, leaving a gap of 11 bases between them. Sequences LNHDA (CDR1) and SQIVND (CDR2) are obtained from the germline V gene (reference sequence). The TCR comes from a man younger than 40 in good health. The rearranged chain carries TRBV19 and TRBJ2-7; the D segment could be TRBD2, given 5 matching bases. Sequenced input: naive CD4+ T cells sorted from blood. The cell subset or site label here, explained by the study, means: CD45RA+ positively selected. The DNA sequence follows: TGTGCCAGTAGTATAGGGTTTGGGAGATCCTACGAGCAGTACTTC. This codes for CASSIGFGRSYEQYF.